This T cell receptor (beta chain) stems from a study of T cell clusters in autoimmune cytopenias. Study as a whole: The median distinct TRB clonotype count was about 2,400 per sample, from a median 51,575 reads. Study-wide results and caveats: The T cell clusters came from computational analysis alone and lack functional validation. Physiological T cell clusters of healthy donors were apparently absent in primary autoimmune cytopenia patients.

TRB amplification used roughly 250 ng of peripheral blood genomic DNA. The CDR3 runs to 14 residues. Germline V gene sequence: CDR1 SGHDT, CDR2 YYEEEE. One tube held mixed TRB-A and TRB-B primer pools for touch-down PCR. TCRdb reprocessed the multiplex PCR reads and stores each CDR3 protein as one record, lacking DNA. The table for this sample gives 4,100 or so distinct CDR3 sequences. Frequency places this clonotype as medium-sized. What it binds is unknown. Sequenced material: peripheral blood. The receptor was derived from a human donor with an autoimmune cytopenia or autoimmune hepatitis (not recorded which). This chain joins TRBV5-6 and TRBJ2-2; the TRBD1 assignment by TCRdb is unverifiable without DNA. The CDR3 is CASSRDRNTGELFF.